The rows below give T cell receptor beta chains drawn from one sample of a study of early T cells in non-severe SARS-CoV-2 infection. MiXCR, applied by TCRdb to the 5' RACE reads, yields one record per CDR3 protein. There are about 49,000 distinct CDR3 sequences in the sample; under 7.5% occur only once, and less than 3.5% lies in the top ten. Sequenced material: whole blood, taken at baseline. The receptors come from an adult who was a healthcare worker with PCR-confirmed SARS-CoV-2 infection or an uninfected control (not recorded which). CDR3s include the opening cysteine and the closing phenylalanine or tryptophan. Each record gives: D gene, V gene, CDR3 length, J gene, clone size, CDR3 DNA, CDR3 protein. D genes are given only for firm matches. Clone sizes are given selectively: once, few, many, or a class where the clone is expanded.

>NA|TRBV7-2|13|TRBJ2-5|many
TGTACCACCAGGCGAGACCCCCAAGAGACCCAGTACTTC
CTTRRDPQETQYF
>NA|TRBV12-3/TRBV12-4|13|TRBJ2-2|many
TGTGCCAGCAGTCTCCACAACACCGGGGAGCTGTTTTTT
CASSLHNTGELFF
>TRBD1|TRBV20-1|14|TRBJ2-3|many
TGCAGTGCCAGACAGGGGGCCGGCACAGATACGCAGTATTTT
CSARQGAGTDTQYF
>NA|TRBV12-3/TRBV12-4|13|TRBJ2-7|many
TGTGCCAGCAGTGCGGACAGCTCCTACGAGCAGTACTTC
CASSADSSYEQYF
>NA|TRBV19|12|TRBJ1-2|many
TGTGCCAGTAGAGCGACAACCTATGGCTACACCTTC
CASRATTYGYTF
>NA|TRBV6-5|13|TRBJ2-2|few
TGTGCCAGCAGTCGTACAGGCACCGGGGAGCTGTTTTTT
CASSRTGTGELFF
>NA|TRBV12-3/TRBV12-4|14|TRBJ2-7|NA
TGTGCCAGCAGTTTAGAGGGTACAAGGAACGAGCAGTACTTC
CASSLEGTRNEQYF
>NA|TRBV9|15|TRBJ2-4|NA
TGTGCCAGCAGCCCTCACAACCTAGCCAAAAACATTCAGTACTTC
CASSPHNLAKNIQYF
>TRBD1|TRBV12-3/TRBV12-4|15|TRBJ1-2|many
TGTGCCAGCATCCCCACACAGGGGGCGGCCTATGGCTACACCTTC
CASIPTQGAAYGYTF
>NA|TRBV7-6|15|TRBJ2-1|many
TGTGCCAGCAGCTCCTTTAGCGGCTCCTACAATGAGCAGTTCTTC
CASSSFSGSYNEQFF
>TRBD1|TRBV10-2|15|TRBJ1-5|few
TGCGCCAGCAGTGAGGGAGACAGGGCAAATCAGCCCCAGCATTTT
CASSEGDRANQPQHF
>NA|TRBV18|15|TRBJ2-7|many
TGTGCCAGCTCACCACCATCGGGGGCACTTTACGAGCAGTACTTC
CASSPPSGALYEQYF
>NA|TRBV30|13|TRBJ1-1|NA
NA
CAWGDGTELKLFF
>TRBD1|TRBV11-2|16|TRBJ2-2|NA
TGTGCCACCCCCCGGACAGGGGGCAAGTACACCGGGGAGCTGTTTTTT
CATPRTGGKYTGELFF
>TRBD2|TRBV12-3/TRBV12-4|16|TRBJ2-1|NA
TGTGCCAGCAGTTTTCCTAGCGGGGGAATATACAATGAGCAGTTCTTC
CASSFPSGGIYNEQFF
>NA|TRBV2|14|TRBJ1-5|many
TGTGCCAGCAGTGGAGAGATTCTGAATCAGCCCCAGCATTTT
CASSGEILNQPQHF
>NA|TRBV7-2|16|TRBJ1-2|many
TGTGCCAGCAGCTTAGGTCCCATCGTTCCTAACTATGGCTACACCTTC
CASSLGPIVPNYGYTF
>TRBD1|TRBV7-2|15|TRBJ1-1|many
TGTGCCAGCAGCTCGCGGACAGGTATGAACACTGAAGCTTTCTTT
CASSSRTGMNTEAFF
>NA|TRBV10-3|13|TRBJ2-7|many
TGTGCCATCACCTCGGGGGTATCGGGGGAGCAGTACTTC
CAITSGVSGEQYF
>NA|TRBV29-1|13|TRBJ2-1|many
TGCAGCGTTGATGGTGAGGCCCCCAATGAGCAGTTCTTC
CSVDGEAPNEQFF
>NA|TRBV4-1|15|TRBJ1-6|NA
TGCGCCAGCAGCCCCGGTACCGCTCGCCCTTCACCCCTCCACTTT
CASSPGTARPSPLHF
>NA|TRBV20-1|12|TRBJ1-5|many
TGCAGTGCCACAGCCGGGGTACAGCCCCAGCATTTT
CSATAGVQPQHF
>NA|TRBV5-1|16|TRBJ2-3|many
TGCGCCAGCAGCTTGGCCACACAGGGAAGCACAGATACGCAGTATTTT
CASSLATQGSTDTQYF
>NA|TRBV19|17|TRBJ2-4|many
TGTGCCAGTAGCCAAACTGTAAACAGGGGAGGTGGAAACATTCAGTACTTC
CASSQTVNRGGGNIQYF
>NA|TRBV6-5|13|TRBJ2-2|few
TGTGCCAGCAGTTACGAGCACACCGGGGAGCTGTTTTTT
CASSYEHTGELFF
>NA|TRBV6-5|17|TRBJ1-1|NA
TGTGCCAGCAGTTACTCTTGGGGGCTGGCGACGGTCTCTGAAGCTTTCTTT
CASSYSWGLATVSEAFF
>NA|TRBV3-2|16|TRBJ2-5|many
TGTGCCAGCAGCCCCGGACTAGCGGGGGAGGTGGAGACCCAGTACTTC
CASSPGLAGEVETQYF
>NA|TRBV6-6|14|TRBJ1-4|many
TGTGCCAGCAGTTACGAGGGTCTCTGGGAAAAACTGTTTTTT
CASSYEGLWEKLFF
>TRBD2|TRBV20-1|17|TRBJ2-3|many
TGCAGTGCTAGTTGGGTAGCGGGGGGGCGAGGCACAGATACGCAGTATTTT
CSASWVAGGRGTDTQYF
>NA|TRBV7-3|13|TRBJ2-7|many
TGTGCCAGCAGCTTAATCACCGGGTCCGAGCAGTACTTC
CASSLITGSEQYF
>NA|TRBV24-1|13|TRBJ2-1|many
TGTGCCACCAGTGATTTTCAGGGAAATGAGCAGTTCTTC
CATSDFQGNEQFF
>NA|TRBV29-1|12|TRBJ2-5|few
TGCAGCGGGTACGCTGTCCCGGAGACCCAGTACTTC
CSGYAVPETQYF
>TRBD2|TRBV29-1|19|TRBJ2-3|once
TGCAGCGTCCTGATCACTAGCGGGGGGCCATCCACTAGCACAGATACGCAGTATTTT
CSVLITSGGPSTSTDTQYF
>NA|TRBV20-1|14|TRBJ2-5|many
TGCAGTGCTGCCGGGGCGGGGAGGAGTGAGACCCAGTACTTC
CSAAGAGRSETQYF
>NA|TRBV7-9|14|TRBJ2-1|many
TGTGCCAGCAGCTTAGAGCTAGTAGGCAATGAGCAGTTCTTC
CASSLELVGNEQFF
>NA|TRBV5-1|12|TRBJ1-2|NA
TGCGCCAGCAGCTCGATGACAGCTGGCTACACCTTC
CASSSMTAGYTF
>TRBD2|TRBV20-1|10|TRBJ2-5|many
TGCAGTGCACGGGAGGCGGCCCAGTACTTC
CSAREAAQYF
>NA|TRBV6-5|15|TRBJ1-5|NA
TGTGCCAGCAGCCGTGGCATAATAGGCAATCAGCCCCAGCATTTT
CASSRGIIGNQPQHF
>NA|TRBV6-5|15|TRBJ1-5|many
TGTGCCAGCAGTTCCCTATCGGGTAGCAATCAGCCCCAGCATTTT
CASSSLSGSNQPQHF
>TRBD1|TRBV6-2/TRBV6-3|15|TRBJ2-7|many
TGTGCCAGCAGGCGCCTGGGACAGGGAACCTACGAGCAGTACTTC
CASRRLGQGTYEQYF
>TRBD1|TRBV4-3|16|TRBJ2-1|many
TGCGCCAGCAGCCAGGAAGACAGGGTCTCCTACAATGAGCAGTTCTTC
CASSQEDRVSYNEQFF
>NA|TRBV6-1|11|TRBJ2-7|many
TGTGCCAGCAGTGACTATTACGAGCAGTACTTC
CASSDYYEQYF
>NA|TRBV11-2|15|TRBJ2-1|many
TGTGCCAGCAGCACGTACAGGGTCGGGACCAATGAGCAGTTCTTC
CASSTYRVGTNEQFF
>NA|TRBV7-2|15|TRBJ2-7|NA
TGTGCCAGCAGCTTAGGAGGGGTCGGCTCCTACGAGCAGTACTTC
CASSLGGVGSYEQYF
>NA|TRBV7-2|14|TRBJ2-4|few
TGTGCCAGCAGCTTAGCGCCAAGGAGAAACATTCAGTACTTC
CASSLAPRRNIQYF
>TRBD1|TRBV29-1|15|TRBJ1-2|NA
TGCAGCGTCCACCCTTGGGGACAGGGTGGGGATGGCTACACCTTC
CSVHPWGQGGDGYTF
>TRBD1|TRBV4-3|14|TRBJ2-1|many
TGCGCCAGCAGCCAAGACAACAGGGGGCTGGGGCAGTTCTTC
CASSQDNRGLGQFF
>TRBD1|TRBV7-8|15|TRBJ2-5|few
TGTGCCAGCAGCTTAAGGACAGGGGGCAGGGAGACCCAGTACTTC
CASSLRTGGRETQYF
>NA|TRBV20-1|11|TRBJ2-7|few
TGCAGTGCTCTACAGGACTACGAGCAGTACTTC
CSALQDYEQYF
>NA|TRBV5-1|14|TRBJ1-4|few
TGCGCCAGCAGCAGGGCAGAAACTAATGAAAAACTGTTTTTT
CASSRAETNEKLFF
>NA|TRBV28|11|TRBJ2-7|many
TGTGCCAGCAGACAGGTCTACGAGCAGTACTTC
CASRQVYEQYF
>NA|TRBV7-8|17|TRBJ2-7|NA
TGTGCCAGCAGCCCGAGACCGACAGGTCGTCTTTCCTACGAGCAGTACTTC
CASSPRPTGRLSYEQYF
>TRBD1|TRBV6-2/TRBV6-3|15|TRBJ2-1|many
TGTGCCAGCAGTACGGGACAGGGGTCCTACAATGAGCAGTTCTTC
CASSTGQGSYNEQFF
>NA|TRBV3-2|16|TRBJ2-1|NA
TGTGCCAGCAGCCGGGTGGAGACAAGAGGAGCAATTGAGCAGTTCTTC
CASSRVETRGAIEQFF
>TRBD1|TRBV10-3|14|TRBJ2-7|NA
TGTGCCATCAGCCAGACAGGGCCAGCCTACGAGCAGTACTTC
CAISQTGPAYEQYF